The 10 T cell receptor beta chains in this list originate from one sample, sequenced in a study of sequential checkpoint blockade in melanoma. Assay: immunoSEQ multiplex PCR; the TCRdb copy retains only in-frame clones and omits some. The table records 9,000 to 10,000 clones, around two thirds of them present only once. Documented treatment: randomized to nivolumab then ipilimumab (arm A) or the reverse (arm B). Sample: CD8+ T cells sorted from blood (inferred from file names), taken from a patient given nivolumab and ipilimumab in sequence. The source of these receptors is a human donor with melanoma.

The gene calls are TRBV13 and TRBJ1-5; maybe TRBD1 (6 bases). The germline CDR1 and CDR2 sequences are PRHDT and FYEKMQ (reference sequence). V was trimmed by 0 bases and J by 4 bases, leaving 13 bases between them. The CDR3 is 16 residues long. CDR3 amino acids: CASSLGLTGPNQPQHF. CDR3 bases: TGTGCCAGCAGCTTAGGCCTAACAGGGCCGAATCAGCCCCAGCATTTT.

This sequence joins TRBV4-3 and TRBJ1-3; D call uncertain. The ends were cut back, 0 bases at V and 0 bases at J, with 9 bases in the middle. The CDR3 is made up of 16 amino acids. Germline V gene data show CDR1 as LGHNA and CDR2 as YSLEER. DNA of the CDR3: TGCGCCAGCAGCCAAGACTCAGGCCTCTCTGGAAACACCATATATTTT. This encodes CASSQDSGLSGNTIYF.

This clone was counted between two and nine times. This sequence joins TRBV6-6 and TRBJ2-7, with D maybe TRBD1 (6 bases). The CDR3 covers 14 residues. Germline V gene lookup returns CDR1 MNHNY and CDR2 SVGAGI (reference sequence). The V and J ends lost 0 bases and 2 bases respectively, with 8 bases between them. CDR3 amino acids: CASSYSAGAYEQYF. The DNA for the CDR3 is TGTGCCAGCAGTTACTCCGCAGGGGCCTACGAGCAGTACTTC.

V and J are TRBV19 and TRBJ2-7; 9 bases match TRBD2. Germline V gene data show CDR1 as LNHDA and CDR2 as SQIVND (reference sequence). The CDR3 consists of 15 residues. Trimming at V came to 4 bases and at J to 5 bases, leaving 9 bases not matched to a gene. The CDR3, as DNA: TGTGCCAGTAGTAAATTAGCGGGAGACGTCCACGAGCAGTACTTC. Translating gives CASSKLAGDVHEQYF. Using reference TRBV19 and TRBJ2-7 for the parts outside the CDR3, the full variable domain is DGGITQSPKYLFRKEGQNVTLSCEQNLNHDAMYWYRQDPGQGLRLIYYSQIVNDFQKGDIAEGYSVSREKKESFPLTVTSAQKNPTAFYLCASSKLAGDVHEQYFGPGTRLTVT.

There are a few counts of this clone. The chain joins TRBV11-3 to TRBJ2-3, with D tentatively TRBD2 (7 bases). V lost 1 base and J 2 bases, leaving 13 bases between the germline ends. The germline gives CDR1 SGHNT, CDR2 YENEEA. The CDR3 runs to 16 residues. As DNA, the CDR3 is TGTGCCAGCAGCTTAGGAGGCGGGGGACACACAGATACGCAGTATTTT. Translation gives CASSLGGGGHTDTQYF.

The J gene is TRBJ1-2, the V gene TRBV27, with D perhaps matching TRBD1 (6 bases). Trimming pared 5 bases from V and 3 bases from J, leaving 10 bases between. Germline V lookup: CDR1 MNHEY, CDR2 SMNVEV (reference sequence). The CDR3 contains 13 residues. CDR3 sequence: CASSNGQYYGYTF. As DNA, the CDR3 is TGTGCCAGCAGTAATGGACAGTACTATGGCTACACCTTC.

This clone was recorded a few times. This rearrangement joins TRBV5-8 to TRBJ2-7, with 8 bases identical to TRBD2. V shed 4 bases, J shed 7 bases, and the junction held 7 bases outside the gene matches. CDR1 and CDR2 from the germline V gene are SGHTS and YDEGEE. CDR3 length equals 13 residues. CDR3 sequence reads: CASSPRGGEEQYF. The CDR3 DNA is TGTGCCAGCAGCCCCCGGGGGGGTGAGGAGCAGTACTTC.

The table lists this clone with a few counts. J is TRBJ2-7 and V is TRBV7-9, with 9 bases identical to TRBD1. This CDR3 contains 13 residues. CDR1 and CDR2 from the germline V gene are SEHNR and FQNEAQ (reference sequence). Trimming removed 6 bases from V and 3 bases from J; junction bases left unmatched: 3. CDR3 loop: CASRGQGIYEQYF. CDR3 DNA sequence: TGTGCCAGCAGAGGACAGGGGATCTACGAGCAGTACTTC.

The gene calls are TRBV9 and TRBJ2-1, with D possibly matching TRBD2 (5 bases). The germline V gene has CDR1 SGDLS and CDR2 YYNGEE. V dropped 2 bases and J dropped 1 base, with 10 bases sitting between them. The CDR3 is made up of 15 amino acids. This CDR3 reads CASSVGELSYNEQFF. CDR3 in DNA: TGTGCCAGCAGCGTGGGAGAGTTGTCCTACAATGAGCAGTTCTTC.

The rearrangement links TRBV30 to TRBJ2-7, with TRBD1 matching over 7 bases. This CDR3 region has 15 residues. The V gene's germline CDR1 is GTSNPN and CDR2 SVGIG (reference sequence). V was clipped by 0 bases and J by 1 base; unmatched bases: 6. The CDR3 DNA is TGTGCCTGGAGTGTAACCAGGGGGATTTCCTACGAGCAGTACTTC. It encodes CAWSVTRGISYEQYF.